The 7 T cell receptor beta chains below all came from one sample that was sequenced in a study of blood T cells in healthy people across ages. PCR was performed a second time for about 7 to 12 cycles using a sample-barcoded 5' primer and a J-beta primer mix. TCRdb recomputed calls from the 5' RACE reads with MiXCR, one row per CDR3 protein. This table holds 1.5 million to 2 million distinct CDR3 sequences, about 39% found once. Sequenced sample: blood. Receptor source: a human donor in good health.

The chain couples TRBV20-1 to TRBJ2-1; tentatively, D is TRBD1 (7 bases). Looked up from germline, CDR1 is DFQATT and CDR2 is SNEGSKA (reference sequence). The CDR3 is 14 amino acids. Trimming removed 3 bases from V and 3 bases from J, with 12 bases in between. As DNA, the CDR3 is TGCAGTGCTAGTTGGCGGGACAGCTACAATGAGCAGTTCTTC. Amino acids: CSASWRDSYNEQFF.

The rearrangement joins TRBV6-6 to TRBJ2-1; D unresolved. The CDR3 has 12 amino acids. Germline V gives CDR1 MNHNY, CDR2 SVGAGI (reference sequence). V dropped 5 bases and J dropped 12 bases, with 14 bases sitting between them. Written as DNA, the CDR3 is TGTGCCAGCAGTCCCCTGGGGTTAAGGCAGTTCTTC. It codes for CASSPLGLRQFF.

The chain combines TRBV12-3 or TRBV12-4 with TRBJ2-1; 9 nucleotides align to TRBD2. The J segment lost 6 bases and the V segment lost 6 bases, leaving 3 bases of the junction unmatched. The CDR3 is 13 amino acids. In DNA form, the CDR3 reads TGTGCCAGCAGCGGGACTAGCCCCAATGAGCAGTTCTTC. Translation: CASSGTSPNEQFF.

This clonotype has only a few counts. V gene TRBV20-1 combines with J gene TRBJ1-2; weak D call: TRBD1 (6 bases). Per the germline V gene, CDR1 is DFQATT and CDR2 is SNEGSKA (reference sequence). The V end was cut by 0 bases, the J end by 5 bases, with 13 bases between. The CDR3 consists of 14 residues. CDR3 sequence: CSARDRGPAYGYTF. Here the CDR3 DNA reads TGCAGTGCTAGAGACCGGGGGCCTGCTTATGGCTACACCTTC.

The chain uses TRBV15 and TRBJ1-2; the D is unclear. The CDR3 covers 14 residues. Germline V lookup: CDR1 LNHNV, CDR2 YYDKDF (reference sequence). Trimming left V 0 bases short and J 8 bases short, with 13 bases between. CDR3 DNA: TGTGCCACCAGCAGAGATCTGGCCCAGAGGGGCTACACCTTC. Amino acid sequence: CATSRDLAQRGYTF.

The CDR3 loop reads CASSWTGTGDNEQFF. In DNA form, the CDR3 reads TGCGCCAGCAGCTGGACCGGGACAGGGGACAATGAGCAGTTCTTC. The J gene is TRBJ2-1, the V gene TRBV4-1, with 10 nucleotides matching TRBD1. Germline CDR1 and CDR2: MGHRA and YSYEKL. This CDR3 region has 15 residues. Trimming cost V 5 bases and J 5 bases; bases outside gene matches: 6.

The chain links TRBV20-1 to TRBJ1-6; D is perhaps TRBD1 (6 bases). CDR1 and CDR2 (germline): DFQATT, SNEGSKA (reference sequence). The CDR3 has 12 residues. Trimming shortened V by 5 bases and J by 8 bases, and 10 bases separated the two germline ends. The CDR3 spells CSASYRDSPLHF. CDR3 DNA: TGCAGTGCTTCCTACAGGGATTCACCCCTCCACTTT.